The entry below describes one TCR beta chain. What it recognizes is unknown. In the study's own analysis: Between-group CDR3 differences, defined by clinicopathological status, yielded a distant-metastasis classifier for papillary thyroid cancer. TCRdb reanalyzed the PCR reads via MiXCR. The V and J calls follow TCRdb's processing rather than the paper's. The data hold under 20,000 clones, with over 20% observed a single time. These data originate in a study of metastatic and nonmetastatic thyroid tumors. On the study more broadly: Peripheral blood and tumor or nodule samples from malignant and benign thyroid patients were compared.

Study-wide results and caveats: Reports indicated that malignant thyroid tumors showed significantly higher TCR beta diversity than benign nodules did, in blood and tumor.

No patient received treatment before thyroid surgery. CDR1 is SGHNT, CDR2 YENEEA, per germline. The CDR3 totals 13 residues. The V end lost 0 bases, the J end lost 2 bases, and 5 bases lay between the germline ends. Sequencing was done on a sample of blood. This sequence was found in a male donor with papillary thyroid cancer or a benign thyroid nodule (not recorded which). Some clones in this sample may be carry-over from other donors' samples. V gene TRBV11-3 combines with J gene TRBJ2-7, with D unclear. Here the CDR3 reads CASSLDQTYEQYF. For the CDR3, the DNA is TGTGCCAGCAGCTTAGATCAGACCTACGAGCAGTACTTC.